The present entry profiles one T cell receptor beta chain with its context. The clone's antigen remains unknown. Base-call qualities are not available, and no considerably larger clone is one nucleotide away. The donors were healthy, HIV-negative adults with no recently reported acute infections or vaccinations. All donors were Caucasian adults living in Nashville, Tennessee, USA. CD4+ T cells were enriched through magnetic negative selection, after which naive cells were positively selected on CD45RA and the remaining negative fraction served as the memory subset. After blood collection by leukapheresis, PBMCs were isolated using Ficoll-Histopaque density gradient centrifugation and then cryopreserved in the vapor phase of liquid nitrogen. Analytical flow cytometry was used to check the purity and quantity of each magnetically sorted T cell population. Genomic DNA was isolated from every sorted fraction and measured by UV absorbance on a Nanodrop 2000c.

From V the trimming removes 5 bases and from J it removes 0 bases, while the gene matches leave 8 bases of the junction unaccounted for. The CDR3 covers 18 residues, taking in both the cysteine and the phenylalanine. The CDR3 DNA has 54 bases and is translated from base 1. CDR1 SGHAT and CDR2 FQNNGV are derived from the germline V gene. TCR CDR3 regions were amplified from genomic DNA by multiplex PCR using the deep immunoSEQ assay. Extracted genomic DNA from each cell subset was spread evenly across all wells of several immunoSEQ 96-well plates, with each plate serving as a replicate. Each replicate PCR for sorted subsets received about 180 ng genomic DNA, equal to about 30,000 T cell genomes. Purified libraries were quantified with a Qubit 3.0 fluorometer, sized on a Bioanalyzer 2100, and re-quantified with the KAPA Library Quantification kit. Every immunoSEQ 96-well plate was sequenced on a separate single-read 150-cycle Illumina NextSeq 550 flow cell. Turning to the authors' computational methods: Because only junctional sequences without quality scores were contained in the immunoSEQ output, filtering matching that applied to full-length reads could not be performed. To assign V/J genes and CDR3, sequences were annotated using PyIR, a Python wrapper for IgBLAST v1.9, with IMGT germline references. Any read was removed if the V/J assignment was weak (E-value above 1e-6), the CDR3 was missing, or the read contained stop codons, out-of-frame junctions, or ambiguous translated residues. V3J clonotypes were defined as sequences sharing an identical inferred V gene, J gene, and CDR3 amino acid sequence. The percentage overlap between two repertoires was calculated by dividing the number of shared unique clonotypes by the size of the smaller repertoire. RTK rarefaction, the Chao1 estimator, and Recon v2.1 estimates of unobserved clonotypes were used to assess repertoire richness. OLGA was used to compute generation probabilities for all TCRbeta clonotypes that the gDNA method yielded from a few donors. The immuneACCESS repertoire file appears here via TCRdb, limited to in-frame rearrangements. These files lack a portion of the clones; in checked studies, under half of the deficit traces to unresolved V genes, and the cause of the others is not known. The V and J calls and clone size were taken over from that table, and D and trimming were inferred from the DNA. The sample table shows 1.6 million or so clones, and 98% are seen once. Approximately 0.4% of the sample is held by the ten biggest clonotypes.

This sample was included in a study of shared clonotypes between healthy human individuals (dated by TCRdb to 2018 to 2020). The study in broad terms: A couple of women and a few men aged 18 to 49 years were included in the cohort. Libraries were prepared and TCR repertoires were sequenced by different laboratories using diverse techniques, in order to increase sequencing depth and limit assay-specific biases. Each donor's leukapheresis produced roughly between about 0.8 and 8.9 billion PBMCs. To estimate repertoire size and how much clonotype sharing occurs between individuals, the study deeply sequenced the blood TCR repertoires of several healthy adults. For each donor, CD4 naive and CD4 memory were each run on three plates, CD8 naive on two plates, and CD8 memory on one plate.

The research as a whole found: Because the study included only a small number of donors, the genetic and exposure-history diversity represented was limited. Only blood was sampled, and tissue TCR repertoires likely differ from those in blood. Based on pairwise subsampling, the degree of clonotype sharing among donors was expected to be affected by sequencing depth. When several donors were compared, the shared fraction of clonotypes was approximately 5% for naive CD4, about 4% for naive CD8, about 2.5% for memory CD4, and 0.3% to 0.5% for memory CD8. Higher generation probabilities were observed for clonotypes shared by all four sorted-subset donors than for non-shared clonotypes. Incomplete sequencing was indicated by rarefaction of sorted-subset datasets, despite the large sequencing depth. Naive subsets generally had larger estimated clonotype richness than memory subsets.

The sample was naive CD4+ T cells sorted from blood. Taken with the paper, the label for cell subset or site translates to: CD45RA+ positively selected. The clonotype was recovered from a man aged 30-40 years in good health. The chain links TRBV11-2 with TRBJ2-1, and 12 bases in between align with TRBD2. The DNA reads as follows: TGTGCCAGCAGCGTGTTCCAGACTAGCGGGAGCTCCTACAATGAGCAGTTCTTC. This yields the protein CASSVFQTSGSSYNEQFF.